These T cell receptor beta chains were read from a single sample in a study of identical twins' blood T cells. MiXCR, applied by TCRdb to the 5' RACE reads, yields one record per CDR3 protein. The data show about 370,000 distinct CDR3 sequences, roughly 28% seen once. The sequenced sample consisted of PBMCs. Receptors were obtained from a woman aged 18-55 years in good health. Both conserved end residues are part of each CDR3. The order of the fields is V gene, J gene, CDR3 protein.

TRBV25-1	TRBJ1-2	CASSEPGQGFGYTF
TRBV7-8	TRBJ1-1	CASSFTPDKDTEAFF
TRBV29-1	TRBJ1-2	CSVEEFQGTQDLYGYTF
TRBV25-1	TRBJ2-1	CASSVTVNEQFF
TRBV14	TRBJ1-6	CASSHQTNSPLHF
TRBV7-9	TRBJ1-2	CASSHPSGYTF
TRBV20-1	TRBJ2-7	CSAGRPQYF
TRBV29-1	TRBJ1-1	CSVDGGLETGGAMNTEAFF
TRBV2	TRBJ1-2	CASSQDRGSLTYGYTF
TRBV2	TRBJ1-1	CASRGFTTEAFF
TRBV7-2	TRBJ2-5	CASSLAPVTQYF
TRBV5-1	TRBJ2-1	CASSLALFPYNEQFF
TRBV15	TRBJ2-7	CATSRVDSEQYF
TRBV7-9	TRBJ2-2	CASRTLGAGNTGELFF
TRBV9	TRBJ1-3	CASSVEAGDSGNTIYF
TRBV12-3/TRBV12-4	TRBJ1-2	CASSLAVTGGYTF
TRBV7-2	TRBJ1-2	CASSFRTGYFGYTF
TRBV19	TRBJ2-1	CASSGGRDFSYNEQFF
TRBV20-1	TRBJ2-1	CSARAGGGTDNEQFF
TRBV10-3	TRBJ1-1	CAISEGATEAFF
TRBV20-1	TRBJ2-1	CSARGFGNLGLGGGGFSYNEQFF
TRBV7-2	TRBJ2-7	CASSPQARSGLEQYF
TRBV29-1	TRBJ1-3	CSALRAGNTIYF
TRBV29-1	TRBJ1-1	CSVDSGEIKAFF
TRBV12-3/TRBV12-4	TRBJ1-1	CASSLADRGSTEAFF
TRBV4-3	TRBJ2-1	CASSQGDTSYNEQFF
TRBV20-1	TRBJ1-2	CSTSGGYGYTF
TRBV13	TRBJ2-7	CASSLGAGKNYEQYF
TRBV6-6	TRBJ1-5	CASRGTGGTQPQHF
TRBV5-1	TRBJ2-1	CASSLAPASYNEQFF